The present TCR beta chain was sequenced within a study of cytomegalovirus exposure and HLA in healthy donors (dated 2017 in TCRdb). With respect to the entire study: An earlier analysis of roughly 570 of the donors reported over 250 Gb of sequence data and 117 million unique TCR beta sequences obtained from some 170 million T cells. Approximately 300 gigabases of sequencing data and 70 million to 100 million unique TCR sequences were included in an early release covering 550 to 650 HLA-typed donors. The genetic ancestry cluster associated with self-reported Caucasian donors included 70% to 85% of the roughly 410 genotyped donors. The study aimed to test whether cataloging public T cell receptors could reveal signatures of past pathogen exposure. The study used immunosequencing to profile the T cell repertoires of approximately 690 subjects and linked those repertoires to cytomegalovirus serostatus. Along with the roughly 700-subject first cohort, a separate validation cohort of around 120 different subjects was used. High-throughput TCR immunosequencing, statistical association of individual TCRs with disease status, and machine learning were combined to predict cytomegalovirus infection status. A later analysis re-analyzed previously published TCR beta repertoires from about 600 donors and added high-resolution HLA genotyping to study TCR occurrence patterns. Rather than using new phenotypic data, the later analysis identified candidate immune exposures from TCR beta sequences and from how often those sequences occurred across donors. In an earlier analysis of 500 to 650 of the donors, high-throughput TCR beta sequencing was used to judge whether each TCR beta V gene segment behaved as functional or pseudogenic. Donor age, sex, ethnicity and CMV serostatus were compiled alongside the repertoire data. A later genetic analysis used genome-wide SNP genotypes for about 65% of the 666 donors, treating that subset as a discovery cohort. Every discovery cohort repertoire had been produced on one sequencing platform. HLA typing covered class I and class II loci at four-digit resolution. The number of typed donors differed by locus: about 629-640 for A, B, C, DRB1 and DQB1; about 520 for DQA1; 606 for DPA1; and some 450 for DPB1. Several DR-DQ haplotypes were handled as single units for association and clustering, since linkage in the cohort was strong. On average, roughly 200,000 unique TCR beta nucleotide sequences were sequenced per donor among a few hundred genotyped donors of the cohort, with about 19% of those sequences being non-productive. Paper-wide results and their limitations: In a later analysis, the rate of TCR association differed among HLA loci, with DRB1 alleles having the most associated TCRs and HLA-C alleles having the fewest. In vitro tests confirmed that a few of the cytomegalovirus-associated TCR beta chains recognize cytomegalovirus antigens. In an earlier analysis of 587 of the donors, most TCR beta V segments were observed in productive rearrangements about 87% or about 30% of the time, broadly matching IMGT annotations. In a later analysis, HLA-associated TCR beta chains were found to be more clonally expanded and to have lower generation probabilities than equally common non-associated chains. Immune exposure information for the cohort was limited to CMV serostatus. An association between a missense DCLRE1C variant and V-gene and J-gene trimming of TCR beta chains was found in a later genetic analysis and replicated in an independent cohort. Assigning TCR associations to individual alleles was difficult when HLA alleles, especially DR and DQ, strongly co-occurred. Only TCR beta chains were sequenced in this cohort, and the absence of alpha or paired-chain data limited detectable features. Linkage disequilibrium might explain the correlated functional status among segregating V segments, but an unknown experimental factor could not be ruled out. A total of 150 to 200 TCR beta chains were listed by the study as associated with cytomegalovirus. Specific HLA alleles were associated with over 15,000 TCR beta sequences at a false discovery rate of 0.05 in a later analysis. A later analysis found that most CMV-associated TCR beta chains appeared HLA-restricted, with HLA associations seemingly driven largely by CMV exposure. HLA typing was unavailable for some donors at each locus, so association tests used only the typed subset. Sequencing depth was assumed to be roughly uniform across donors in the presence/absence analyses, though that assumption may not hold. Because counts were too low, roughly 17 rarely observed V segments, including chromosome 9 orphons, were left out of the earlier analysis of approximately 580 of the donors. A later genetic analysis reported fewer N-insertions in productive TCRs among donors in an Asian-associated ancestry cluster than the roughly 650-donor mean. It was suggested by the authors that the approach could potentially be generalized to other disease states and immunological phenotypes. A cluster of highly shared sequence variants was judged likely to be a technical artifact of the sequencing pipeline. Because the 87-base-pair reads could not distinguish some IMGT-functional V segments, including TRBV6-2 and TRBV6-3, those segments were excluded. In a later analysis, several top co-occurrence clusters were reported to appear linked to parvovirus B19, influenza, CMV and Epstein-Barr virus. A further reported finding was that TCR beta sequences accurately predicted the HLA-A and HLA-B alleles for most subjects in the first cohort. The classifier was reported to diagnose cytomegalovirus status with high specificity and sensitivity in both the original cohort and the validation cohort. Most TCR sequences were seen in very few donors, while some public TCRs were found in many individuals.

For this clone: It has no known antigen specificity. It has no much larger one-base neighbor in the sample; base qualities were not kept.

Germline trimming amounts to 7 bases on V and 14 bases on J, with 19 as the count of junction bases outside the gene matches. The CDR3 covers 14 residues, taking in both the cysteine and the phenylalanine. Only the CDR3 DNA is retained, 42 bases long and in frame from the first base. CDR1 LNHDA and CDR2 SQIVND were looked up in the germline V gene (reference sequence). The cohort consisted of 670 or so healthy bone marrow donors. All cohort members were sampled while nominally healthy, although unrecorded immune exposures were likely present. The donor was CMV seronegative and was included in the group of under 450 seronegative cohort members. Each donor provided a peripheral blood sample, and peripheral blood mononuclear cells were used for TCR beta sequencing. Genomic DNA was extracted from the blood cell samples with the Qiagen DNeasy Blood Extraction Kit. The method behind the library was the immunoSEQ multiplex PCR assay. A mixture of 60 forward primers for TCR Vbeta segments and 13 reverse primers for TCR Jbeta segments was used in the multiplex PCR. A multiplex PCR assay on genomic DNA amplified the CDR3 region of rearranged TCR beta genes. The amplified TCR beta libraries were sequenced on the Illumina HiSeq System as 87-base-pair reads. Under the source paper's analysis protocol: Across the 600 to 700 repertoires, a later analysis counted around 80 million unique TCR beta chains, about 10 million of which were shared by at least two donors. To remove PCR and sequencing errors, raw reads were error-corrected and collapsed into unique sequences using a nearest-neighbor algorithm that merged closely related sequences. Alignment of CDR3 sequences to IMGT reference sequences was used to assign V, D and J gene segments. For a sequence to be retained, at least a six-nucleotide match to both a V gene segment and a J gene segment was required. A rearrangement was called productive if the CDR3 had no stop codons and remained in frame with V and J, and every other rearrangement was called non-productive. Following IMGT convention, CDR3 was defined as the stretch from the second conserved V-encoded cysteine up to the conserved J-encoded phenylalanine. The earlier analysis of some 540 of the donors excluded any sequence lacking an unambiguous match to a single V gene segment. An earlier analysis of several hundred of the donors called V segments functional above 56.7% productive rearrangements and segregating when the between-donor standard deviation exceeded 5%. A statistical classification framework was built to diagnose cytomegalovirus status from the catalog of TCR beta chain sequences. In a later analysis, TCR nucleotide sequences were compared against IMGT/GENE-DB human TR gene sequences so that V and J genes could be assigned. The TCRdist pipeline was used in a later analysis to assign CDR3 sequences and most-parsimonious VDJ recombination scenarios. In a later analysis, each TCR beta chain was defined by its CDR3 amino acid sequence together with its V-gene family, and reads lacking a unique V-gene family were excluded. A later analysis removed 592 highly shared, low-generation-probability nucleotide sequences to deal with suspected cross-contamination and a sequencing artifact. In a later analysis, a clonal expansion index for each public chain was calculated from normalized within-repertoire ranks of inferred template counts. In a later analysis, generation probabilities were computed using a VDJ recombination model fitted to out-of-frame rearrangements, and the results were checked against IGoR. A later analysis scored TCR-TCR, TCR-HLA and TCR-CMV co-occurrence with hypergeometric tests, applying a repertoire-size bias correction to TCR pairs. A later analysis estimated false discovery rates by permuting HLA or CMV assignments 20 times. A later analysis grouped co-occurring TCRs with DBSCAN, adding TCRdist sequence similarity when clustering within HLA-allele-positive subsets. Repertoires with fewer than 30,000 or more than 120,000 public chains, plus five repertoires with anomalous nucleotide sharing, were excluded from co-occurrence clustering. The table comes from immuneACCESS by way of TCRdb, which keeps in-frame sequences with V and J called. Part of the clones is missing from these tables; in studies checked, under half for an unresolved V gene and the rest for unknown reasons. That table gives V, J and clone size, and the DNA gave D and trimming. The sample data list approximately 60,000 clones, and about 84% of these were observed just once. 1.6% of the sample comes from the top ten.

The sequenced sample consisted of PBMCs. This receptor was identified in a man aged 25 to 45 in good health and CMV-seronegative. Rearrangement joined TRBV19 to TRBJ1-2, with 7 bases matching TRBD1. The CDR3 has the sequence CASTVGQARLFWTF. The sequenced DNA: TGTGCCAGTACCGTCGGACAGGCTCGACTATTTTGGACCTTC.